This T cell receptor (beta chain) was captured in a study of CD8+ T cells in alopecia areata. Noted treatment: oral pan-JAK inhibitor, 5-10 mg twice daily. Peripheral blood and lesional scalp punch biopsies were taken from alopecia areata patients. RNA was extracted and reverse transcribed into cDNA as the sequencing template. Some clones are missing from TCRdb's copy, which holds only in-frame ones; the method was immunoSEQ multiplex PCR. In the table there are fewer than 250,000 clones, 64% of which are singletons. This clone was seen only a few times. V dropped 6 bases and J dropped 3 bases, with 14 bases sitting between them. The CDR3 runs 15 residues. Per germline, CDR1 ENHRY and CDR2 SYGVKD.

The source was CD4+ T cells sorted from blood, collected at week 4, from a patient treated with tofacitinib. The rearrangement links TRBV10-3 to TRBJ2-2; the D is unclear. This TCR came from a human donor with alopecia areata. Here the CDR3 reads CAISAKDSYTGELFF. The CDR3 region has the DNA TGTGCCATCAGCGCCAAGGATTCGTACACCGGGGAGCTGTTTTTT.